Listed below are T cell receptor beta chains from one sample, sequenced in a study of cytomegalovirus exposure and HLA in healthy donors. TCRdb's table, derived via immunoSEQ multiplex PCR, lists solely in-frame clones and lacks some. Of 180,000 or so clones in the sample, around 85% were seen once. The sequencing sample was made of PBMCs. Receptors originate from a man between 18 and 35 years old in good health and CMV-seropositive. Each CDR3 is given with its conserved first and last residue. Only some rows state a clone size, as once, few, many or a class for expanded clones.

clone size	J gene	V gene	CDR3 protein
NA	TRBJ2-5	TRBV18	CASSPGVQETQYF
NA	TRBJ1-1	TRBV12-2	CASRLATGRVADTEAFF
NA	TRBJ1-4	TRBV5-1	CASSFRQGDREKLFF
once	TRBJ2-5	TRBV5-4	CASSSQRGGRGETQYF
NA	TRBJ2-4	TRBV7-2	CASSFGAAPGAIQYF
NA	TRBJ1-1	TRBV10-3	CAISEPRTGGITEAFF
NA	TRBJ1-1	TRBV27	CASSSRTGLESTAFF
NA	TRBJ2-5	TRBV10-3	CAISEPASGGQETQYF
NA	TRBJ2-3	TRBV5-1	CASSNPGLAGDTQYF
NA	TRBJ1-2	TRBV6-1	CASTNGGAAGYTF
NA	TRBJ1-4	TRBV6-1	CASSELTGGVSEKLFF
NA	TRBJ1-5	TRBV6-1	CASSDGTRSNQPQHF
few	TRBJ2-2	TRBV21-1	CASSTPAEGRDTGELFF
NA	TRBJ2-2	TRBV7-9	CASSTQRRLSTGELFF
NA	TRBJ2-3	TRBV5-6	CASSMAPSWVGADTQYF
few	TRBJ2-3	TRBV6-1	CASSSTSRATQYF
NA	TRBJ1-1	TRBV10-3	CAISGTDRTVAFF
NA	TRBJ2-5	TRBV4-2	CASSQTGTSGQPPSRQYF